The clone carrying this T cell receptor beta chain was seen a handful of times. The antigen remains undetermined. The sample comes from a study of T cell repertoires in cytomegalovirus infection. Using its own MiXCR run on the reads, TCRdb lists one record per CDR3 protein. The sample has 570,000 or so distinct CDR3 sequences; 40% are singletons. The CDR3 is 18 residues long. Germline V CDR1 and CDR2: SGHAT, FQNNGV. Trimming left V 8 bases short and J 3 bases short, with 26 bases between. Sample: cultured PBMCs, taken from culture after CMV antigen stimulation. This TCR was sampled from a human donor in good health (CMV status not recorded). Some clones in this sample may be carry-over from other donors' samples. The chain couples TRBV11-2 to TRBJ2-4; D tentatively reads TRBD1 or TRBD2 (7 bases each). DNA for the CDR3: TGTGCCAGCTTCGGGGGCAGGGGGGGAACAGAGGGCAAAAACATTCAGTACTTC. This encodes CASFGGRGGTEGKNIQYF.